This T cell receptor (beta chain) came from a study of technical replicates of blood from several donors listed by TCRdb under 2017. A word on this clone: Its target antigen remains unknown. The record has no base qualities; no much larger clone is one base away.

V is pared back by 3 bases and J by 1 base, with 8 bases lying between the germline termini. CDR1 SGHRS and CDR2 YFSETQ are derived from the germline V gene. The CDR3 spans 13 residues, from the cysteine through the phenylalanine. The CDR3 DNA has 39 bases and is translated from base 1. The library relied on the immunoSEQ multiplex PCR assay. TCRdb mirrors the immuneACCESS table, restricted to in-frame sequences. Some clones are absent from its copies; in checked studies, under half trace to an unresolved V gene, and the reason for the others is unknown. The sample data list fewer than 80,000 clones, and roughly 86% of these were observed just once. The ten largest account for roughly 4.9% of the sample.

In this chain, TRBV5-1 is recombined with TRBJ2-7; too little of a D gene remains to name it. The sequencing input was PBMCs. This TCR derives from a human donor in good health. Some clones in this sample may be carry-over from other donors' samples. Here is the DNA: TGCGCCAGCAGCTGGCCCCAATCCTACGAGCAGTACTTC. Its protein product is CASSWPQSYEQYF.